The clone carrying this T cell receptor beta chain has a handful of counts. The data were taken from a study of T-cell memory formation after mild COVID-19. The germline V gene has CDR1 SGHTA and CDR2 FQGNSA. This CDR3 is built from 12 residues. Trimming shortened V by 7 bases and J by 3 bases, and 10 bases separated the two germline ends. From 5'RACE with constant-segment primers came TCR alpha and TCR beta cDNA libraries that carried sample barcodes and UMIs. TCRdb analysed the 5' RACE reads with MiXCR anew, one entry per CDR3 protein. Among 300,000 to 350,000 distinct CDR3 sequences listed, roughly an eighth were seen once.

The specimen sequenced was PBMCs or a T cell subset sorted from them (not recorded which). The TCR originated in a young man who had mild COVID-19 (a few samples of this study predate the infection). Cell type and time point are not known. The V gene is TRBV7-2, the J gene TRBJ2-7; TRBD2 might be the D (5 bases). CDR3 loop: CASNRGFYEQYV. For the CDR3, the DNA is TGTGCCAGCAACCGGGGATTCTACGAGCAGTACGTC.